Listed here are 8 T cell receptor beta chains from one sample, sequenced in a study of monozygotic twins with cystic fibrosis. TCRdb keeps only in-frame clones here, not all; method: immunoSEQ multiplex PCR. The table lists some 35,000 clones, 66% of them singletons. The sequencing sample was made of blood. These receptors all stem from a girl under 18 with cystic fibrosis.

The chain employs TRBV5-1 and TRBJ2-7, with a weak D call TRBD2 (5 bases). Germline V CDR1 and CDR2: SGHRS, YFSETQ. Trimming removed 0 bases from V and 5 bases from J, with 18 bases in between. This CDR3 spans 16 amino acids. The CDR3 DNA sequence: TGCGCCAGCAGCTTGGCCATGCGGGCCCTGGGAGACGAGCAGTACTTC. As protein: CASSLAMRALGDEQYF.

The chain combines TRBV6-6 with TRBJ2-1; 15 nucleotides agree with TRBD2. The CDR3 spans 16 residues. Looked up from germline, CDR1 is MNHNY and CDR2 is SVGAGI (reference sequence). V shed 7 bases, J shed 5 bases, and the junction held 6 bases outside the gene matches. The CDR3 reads CASNGLAGGLDNEQFF. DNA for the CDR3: TGTGCCAGCAATGGACTAGCGGGAGGGCTGGACAATGAGCAGTTCTTC.

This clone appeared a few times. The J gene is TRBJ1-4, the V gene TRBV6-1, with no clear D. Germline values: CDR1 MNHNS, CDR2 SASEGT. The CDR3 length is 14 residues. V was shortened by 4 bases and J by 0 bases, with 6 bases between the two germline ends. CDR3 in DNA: TGTGCCAGCAGTGCCCAGACAACTAATGAAAAACTGTTTTTT. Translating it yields CASSAQTTNEKLFF.

In DNA form, the CDR3 reads TGTGCCAGCAGCTTCACTAGCGGGACCCTAGCGACCCAGTACTTC. Translating it yields CASSFTSGTLATQYF. The chain couples TRBV7-2 to TRBJ2-5; 10 positions agree with TRBD2. V gave up 3 bases and J gave up 7 bases; unmatched junction bases: 8. Looked up from germline, CDR1 is SGHTA and CDR2 is FQGNSA. The CDR3 is 15 residues long.

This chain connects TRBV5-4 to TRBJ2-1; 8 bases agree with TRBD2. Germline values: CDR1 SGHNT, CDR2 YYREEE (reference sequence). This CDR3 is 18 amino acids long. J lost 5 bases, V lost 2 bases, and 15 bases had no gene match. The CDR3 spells CASSLRPTLAGINNEQFF. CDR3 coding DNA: TGTGCCAGCAGCTTACGACCTACTTTAGCGGGAATAAACAATGAGCAGTTCTTC.

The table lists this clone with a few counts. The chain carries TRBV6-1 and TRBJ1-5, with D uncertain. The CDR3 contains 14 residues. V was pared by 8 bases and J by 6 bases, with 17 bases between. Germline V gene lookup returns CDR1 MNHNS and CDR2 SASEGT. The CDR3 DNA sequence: TGTGCCAGCGGCCCCCAAGAGGGCGGTCAGCCCCAGCATTTT. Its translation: CASGPQEGGQPQHF.

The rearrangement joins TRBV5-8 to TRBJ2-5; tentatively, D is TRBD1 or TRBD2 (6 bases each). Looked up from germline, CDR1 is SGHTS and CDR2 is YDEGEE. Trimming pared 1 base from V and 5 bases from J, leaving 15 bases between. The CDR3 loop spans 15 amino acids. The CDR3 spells CASSLFRGPGETQYF. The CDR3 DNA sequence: TGTGCCAGCAGCTTGTTCCGGGGGCCAGGGGAGACCCAGTACTTC.

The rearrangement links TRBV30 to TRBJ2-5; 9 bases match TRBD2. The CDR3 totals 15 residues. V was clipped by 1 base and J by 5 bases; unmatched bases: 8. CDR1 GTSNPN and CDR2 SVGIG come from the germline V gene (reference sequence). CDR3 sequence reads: CAWSGGTSPTETQYF. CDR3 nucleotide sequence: TGTGCCTGGAGTGGCGGGACTAGCCCTACGGAGACCCAGTACTTC.